A selection of T cell receptor beta chains follows, all from one sample in a study of control samples from healthy donors and cancer patients. TCRdb's copy holds only in-frame clones and misses some; the assay was immunoSEQ multiplex PCR. The repertoire includes over 100,000 clones, about 88% of them detected once, and roughly 3.2% sits in the top ten. The sample consisted of blood. The receptors derive from a man aged 50-60 years in good health. Each CDR3 is given with its conserved first and last residue. A D gene is named only where the DNA matches it firmly. Some rows mark clone size as missing; the rest say once, few, many or name a class of expanded clone.

d_gene	j_gene	abundance	v_gene	CDR3nt	CDR3aa
-	TRBJ1-1	-	TRBV28	TGTGCCAGCAGTTTAAAGAACACTGAAGCTTTCTTT	CASSLKNTEAFF
-	TRBJ1-5	-	TRBV6-5	TGTGCCAGCAGTACCGACCAGGGGTCTGCTCAGCCCCAGCATTTT	CASSTDQGSAQPQHF
-	TRBJ1-1	-	TRBV4-1	TGCGCCAGCAGCCAAGTACTACAGACAGAATACTACATGAACACTGAAGCTTTCTTT	CASSQVLQTEYYMNTEAFF
TRBD2	TRBJ2-5	once	TRBV7-3	TGTGCCAGCAGCTTAACGGGGAGGGCCCGCCGGGAGACCCAGTACTTC	CASSLTGRARRETQYF
TRBD2	TRBJ2-2	-	TRBV2	TGTGCCAGCAGTGCGCTGCGGGGGAGGGCCGGGGAGCTGTTTTTT	CASSALRGRAGELFF
-	TRBJ1-2	-	TRBV9	TGTGCCAGCAGCGTAGCTCCCCAGGGGAGAAGAGGCTACACCTTC	CASSVAPQGRRGYTF
-	TRBJ2-7	-	TRBV18	TGTGCCAGCTCACCAGGACAACTCCTTCCCAGCTCCTACGAGCAGTACTTC	CASSPGQLLPSSYEQYF
-	TRBJ1-1	-	TRBV11-3	TGTGCCAGCGCCTTGTCTTCAACTAACACTGAAGCTTTCTTT	CASALSSTNTEAFF
-	TRBJ2-3	-	TRBV3-1/TRBV3-2	TGTGCCAGCAGCCAAGCGGGGCCAGATACGCAGTATTTT	CASSQAGPDTQYF
-	TRBJ2-7	-	TRBV4-1	TGCGCCAGCAGCCAAGTGCAGAGTTATGCAGGGGTCTACGAGCAGTACTTC	CASSQVQSYAGVYEQYF
-	TRBJ2-1	once	TRBV7-2	TGTGCCAGCAGCATGACTACTGGACCCTACAATGAGCAGTTCTTC	CASSMTTGPYNEQFF
-	TRBJ1-1	-	TRBV19	TGTGCCAGTAGTACTCTAGGTGGGACTGAAGCTTTCTTT	CASSTLGGTEAFF
-	TRBJ2-7	-	TRBV2	TGTGCCAGCAGGATCCGACAGTACCAATCCTACGAGCAGTACTTC	CASRIRQYQSYEQYF
-	TRBJ2-4	-	TRBV21-1	TGTGCCAGCAGCAGTGCAGGCGAGAGTAGGCTAGCCAAAAACATTCAGTACTTC	CASSSAGESRLAKNIQYF
TRBD1	TRBJ2-5	-	TRBV5-1	TGCGCCAGCAGCTCGGGACAGGGTTTTGAGACCCAGTACTTC	CASSSGQGFETQYF
-	TRBJ2-1	-	TRBV7-2	TGTGCCAGCAGCGTCTGGGACTCCGTAAAAGGCAATGAGCAGTTCTTC	CASSVWDSVKGNEQFF
-	TRBJ2-1	-	TRBV7-3	TGTGCCAGCAGCATCCGAGGACTACCAGACAATGAGCAGTTCTTC	CASSIRGLPDNEQFF
-	TRBJ1-2	-	TRBV19	TGTGCCAGTAGTATCGGGGACTCTGGCTACACCTTC	CASSIGDSGYTF
-	TRBJ2-7	few	TRBV19	TGTGCCAGTAGTATTCGGAGTATGAGGGAGCAGTACTTC	CASSIRSMREQYF
TRBD1	TRBJ1-4	-	TRBV15	TGTGCCACCAGCAGACGGGACAGGGCAACACGCGGTGAAAAACTGTTTTTT	CATSRRDRATRGEKLFF
-	TRBJ1-1	-	TRBV28	TGTGCCAGCGCCCCAGGCTTGCAGGGGAAATTGGTGTACACTGAAGCTTTCTTT	CASAPGLQGKLVYTEAFF
-	TRBJ2-2	once	TRBV7-2	TGTGCCAGCAGCTTAGGGCCGACGGAGGCTGGGGAGCTGTTTTTT	CASSLGPTEAGELFF
-	TRBJ2-3	-	TRBV20-1	TGCAGTGCTAGAGCCGGGGGTACGCAGTATTTT	CSARAGGTQYF
-	TRBJ2-7	few	TRBV12-3/TRBV12-4	TGTGCCAGCAGTTGGGACCGAGACGAGCAGTACTTC	CASSWDRDEQYF
-	TRBJ2-3	-	TRBV11-2	TGTGCCAGCAGATCGACAGACGGACGTCGCACAGATACGCAGTATTTT	CASRSTDGRRTDTQYF
-	TRBJ2-7	-	TRBV5-1	TGCGCCAGCAGCTTTGAAGGGCGCGAGCAGTACTTC	CASSFEGREQYF
TRBD1	TRBJ1-5	-	TRBV2	TGTGCCAGCAGCCGGAGGACAGGGGACAGCAATCAGCCCCAGCATTTT	CASSRRTGDSNQPQHF
-	TRBJ2-2	-	TRBV7-9	TGTGCCAGCAGCTTATCCAGGGTGAAGACCGGGGAGCTGTTTTTT	CASSLSRVKTGELFF
TRBD2	TRBJ2-3	-	TRBV2	TGTGCCAGCGGTTCGTGGACTAGGCTAGCGGGGATCACAGATACGCAGTATTTT	CASGSWTRLAGITDTQYF
-	TRBJ1-5	-	TRBV15	TGTGCCACCAGCAGAGGACCGAACAATCAGCCCCAGCATTTT	CATSRGPNNQPQHF
TRBD1	TRBJ1-5	-	TRBV5-5	TGTGCCAGCAGCGTGGACAGGGTTCAGCCCCAGCATTTT	CASSVDRVQPQHF
-	TRBJ1-5	few	TRBV5-6	TGTGCCAGCAGCACCGGGACCGTAAATCAGCCCCAGCATTTT	CASSTGTVNQPQHF
TRBD2	TRBJ2-3	-	TRBV3-1/TRBV3-2	TGTGCCAGCAGCCGTAGCGGGGGTGCAGATACGCAGTATTTT	CASSRSGGADTQYF
-	TRBJ2-1	-	TRBV7-2	TGTGCCAGCAGCTTAGTTGGACAGTTCGAGCAGTTCTTC	CASSLVGQFEQFF
-	TRBJ2-1	-	TRBV7-3	TGTGCCAGCAGCTTATCGACGGTCACCTACAATGAGCAGTTCTTC	CASSLSTVTYNEQFF
TRBD1	TRBJ2-7	few	TRBV29-1	TGCAGCGCTGGATGGGACAGCCCGTACGAGCAGTACTTC	CSAGWDSPYEQYF
TRBD1	TRBJ2-2	-	TRBV4-2	TGTGCCAGCAGCCAAAAAAAGCCGGGACAGGATCTCACCGGGGAGCTGTTTTTT	CASSQKKPGQDLTGELFF
-	TRBJ1-5	few	TRBV7-8	TGTGCCAGCAGCTTAGTGTCTCAGCCCCAGCATTTT	CASSLVSQPQHF
-	TRBJ1-4	-	TRBV2	TGTGCCAGCAGGAGGGGGGGCGCCCGAGAAAAACTGTTTTTT	CASRRGGAREKLFF
-	TRBJ2-2	few	TRBV19	TGTGCCAGTAGTATGATGGTGAGCGGGGAGCTGTTTTTT	CASSMMVSGELFF
-	TRBJ2-1	-	TRBV27	TGTGCCAGCAGTTTATACCTCACGACTGGTTACAATGAGCAGTTCTTC	CASSLYLTTGYNEQFF
-	TRBJ1-1	-	TRBV5-1	TGCGCCAGCAGCTTGGGGCGGGGGCAGGGGATAACTTTCTTT	CASSLGRGQGITFF
-	TRBJ1-4	-	TRBV11-2	TGTGCCAGCAGCTTTATCCCCTGGTTTGGAGGTGGAGATGAAAAACTGTTTTTT	CASSFIPWFGGGDEKLFF
-	TRBJ2-5	-	TRBV30	TGTGCCTGGAGTGTAGGGCCGATCGAGTACTTC	CAWSVGPIEYF
-	TRBJ1-6	few	TRBV3-1/TRBV3-2	TGTGCCAGCAGCCAAGGAGCAGTCCCATCCCTCCACTTT	CASSQGAVPSLHF
TRBD1	TRBJ2-1	-	TRBV27	TGTGCCAGCAGCTTAAGGACAGGGGGCTTGAATGAGCAGTTCTTC	CASSLRTGGLNEQFF
-	TRBJ1-1	-	TRBV3-1/TRBV3-2	TGTGCCAGCAGCCATACGGACCAAAACACTGAAGCTTTCTTT	CASSHTDQNTEAFF
-	TRBJ2-7	-	TRBV11-2	TGTGCCAGCAGCTCTTGGACGGGCTCGAGTCTTCCCGAGCAGTACTTC	CASSSWTGSSLPEQYF
-	TRBJ2-1	-	TRBV15	TGTGCCACCAGCAGAGAGCGGGGGCCTAACAATGAGCAGTTCTTC	CATSRERGPNNEQFF
-	TRBJ2-5	-	TRBV15	TGTGCCACCAGCAGAGATAAGGGGGGGCGCCGGGAGACCCAGTACTTC	CATSRDKGGRRETQYF
TRBD2	TRBJ2-2	-	TRBV7-3	TGTGCCAGCAGACGGGGGGGGAGGAACACCGGGGAGCTGTTTTTT	CASRRGGRNTGELFF
-	TRBJ2-7	-	TRBV2	TGTGCCAGCAGTGAGAGAAACTTACAGGTCTACGAGCAGTACTTC	CASSERNLQVYEQYF
-	TRBJ2-7	-	TRBV28	TGTGCCAGCACCGCCTACCTAACAGGGTCCTACGAGCAGTACTTC	CASTAYLTGSYEQYF